A selection of T cell receptor beta chains follows, all from one sample in a study of T cells expressing NK-cell markers. TCRdb reanalyzed the 5' RACE reads and collapses them to one entry per CDR3 protein, without DNA. The sample has some 150,000 distinct CDR3 sequences; the top ten hold around 37%. Specimen: blood T cells: a sorted CD56 or NKG2C T cell subset, CD4+ or CD8+ T cells, or bulk PBMC T cells (not recorded which). The receptor set was obtained from a woman aged 45-59 years in good health. The CDR3 runs from the conserved cysteine through the conserved F or W. The order of the fields is CDR3 length, J gene, V gene, CDR3 protein.

12,TRBJ1-6,TRBV9,CASRGEGSPLHF
15,TRBJ2-7,TRBV7-7,CASSLGQGSSYEQYF
12,TRBJ2-7,TRBV7-6,CASGKPTEQQYF
15,TRBJ2-7,TRBV13,CASSQHQGGSYEQYF
15,TRBJ1-1,TRBV12-3/TRBV12-4,CASSLVAGPDTEAFF
15,TRBJ2-1,TRBV3-1,CASSQVGTGVEEQFF
14,TRBJ2-5,TRBV6-4,CASSTTGGSETQYF
15,TRBJ2-1,TRBV12-3/TRBV12-4,CASSSLAGVGNEQFF
16,TRBJ2-1,TRBV9,CASSPRGSGRRYEQFF
13,TRBJ2-5,TRBV4-1,CASSPRAAETQYF
13,TRBJ2-1,TRBV20-1,CSAPDRDYNEQFF
16,TRBJ2-7,TRBV27,CASSQTGLAASYEQYF
16,TRBJ2-1,TRBV10-3,CASTNTGTSGYNEQFF
14,TRBJ2-1,TRBV7-6,CASSLVGYLNEQFF
15,TRBJ2-2,TRBV9,CASRASGGDTGELFF
16,TRBJ2-3,TRBV5-1,CASSLGQGALADTQYF